The 19 T cell receptor beta chains listed next were all sequenced from one sample in a study of blood T cell repertoires in COVID-19. The table came from immunoSEQ multiplex PCR; TCRdb's copy has only in-frame clones and leaves some out. The data show tens of thousands of clones, 80% to 85% seen once. The specimen sequenced was peripheral blood. These receptors all stem from a human donor in a cohort sampled during active COVID-19.

The chain is built from TRBV28 and TRBJ1-1; perhaps TRBD1 as D (5 bases). The CDR3 is 14 residues long. Trimming took 5 bases from V and 1 from J, leaving 11 bases between them. Per germline, CDR1 MDHEN and CDR2 SYDVKM. In DNA, the CDR3 is TGTGCCAGCAGTCCAGGGTGGAGGAACACTGAAGCTTTCTTT. Protein: CASSPGWRNTEAFF.

The chain combines TRBV27 with TRBJ2-1, with 9 positions matching TRBD1. The ends lost 4 bases at V and 3 bases at J; junction bases unmatched: 4. The CDR3 has 15 residues. The germline V gene has CDR1 MNHEY and CDR2 SMNVEV (reference sequence). The CDR3 sequence is CASSSGQGRYNEQFF. In DNA form, the CDR3 reads TGTGCCAGCAGTTCGGGACAGGGCCGCTACAATGAGCAGTTCTTC.

This clone was seen once. The genes are TRBV19 and TRBJ2-2, with 10 bases identical to TRBD2. V was pared by 4 bases and J by 6 bases, with 5 bases of the junction left unmatched. The CDR3 runs to 15 residues. CDR1 is LNHDA and CDR2 is SQIVND in the germline V gene (reference sequence). Here the CDR3 DNA reads TGTGCCAGTAGTAAGGAGCGGGGGGGGCCCGGGGAGCTGTTTTTT. Encoded protein: CASSKERGGPGELFF. Supplemented by reference TRBV19 and TRBJ2-2, the full variable domain reads DGGITQSPKYLFRKEGQNVTLSCEQNLNHDAMYWYRQDPGQGLRLIYYSQIVNDFQKGDIAEGYSVSREKKESFPLTVTSAQKNPTAFYLCASSKERGGPGELFFGEGSRLTVL.

The chain combines TRBV27 with TRBJ2-1; D is unclear. The CDR3 loop spans 13 amino acids. Germline CDR1 and CDR2: MNHEY and SMNVEV (reference sequence). V shed 0 bases and J shed 5 bases, with 5 bases lying between them. CDR3 sequence: CASSLSRNNEQFF. In DNA form, the CDR3 reads TGTGCCAGCAGTTTATCGCGGAACAATGAGCAGTTCTTC.

This clone turned up a few times. In nucleotides, the CDR3 is TGTGCCAGCAGCTTAGGAGTGATCTATGGCTACACCTTC. It specifies CASSLGVIYGYTF. The chain has TRBV7-2 and TRBJ1-2, with unresolved D. CDR3 length equals 13 residues. Trimming pared 1 base from V and 4 bases from J, leaving 7 bases between. Germline CDR1 is SGHTA and CDR2 is FQGNSA.

The chain carries TRBV7-9 and TRBJ1-1; no clear D gene. This CDR3 is 11 amino acids long. Germline-derived CDR1 and CDR2 are SEHNR and FQNEAQ (reference sequence). Between the trimmed V and J ends, which lost 5 bases and 2 bases, there was a span of 3 bases. CDR3 nucleotides: TGTGCCAGCAGCCTCAACACTGAAGCTTTCTTT. Translating it yields CASSLNTEAFF.

In this sample, this clone turned up once. This rearrangement joins TRBV5-6 to TRBJ2-2, with a possible D match to TRBD1 (5 bases). V dropped 0 bases and J dropped 1 base, with 10 bases sitting between them. Germline values: CDR1 SGHDT, CDR2 YYEEEE. CDR3 length: 16 residues. CDR3 nucleotides: TGTGCCAGCAGCTTGGGGCAGGGCGTGAACACCGGGGAGCTGTTTTTT. This gives the protein CASSLGQGVNTGELFF.

The chain links TRBV19 to TRBJ1-4; D is undetermined. From germline, CDR1 is LNHDA and CDR2 SQIVND (reference sequence). The CDR3 is made up of 14 amino acids. The V and J ends lost 7 bases and 0 bases respectively, with 9 bases between them. Here the CDR3 reads CASKVAATNEKLFF. The CDR3 DNA is TGTGCCAGTAAGGTTGCGGCAACTAATGAAAAACTGTTTTTT.

The DNA for the CDR3 is TGTGCCAGCAGCCTGCGGGACAGGGGTGGCTACACCTTC. Its translation: CASSLRDRGGYTF. The chain carries TRBV5-6 and TRBJ1-2; 10 bases map to TRBD1. This CDR3 contains 13 residues. Germline V gene sequence: CDR1 SGHDT, CDR2 YYEEEE. V shed 4 bases and J 7 bases; nucleotides not matched to a gene: 4.

The chain uses TRBV7-8 and TRBJ2-7; D possibly corresponds to TRBD2 (7 bases). V lost 5 bases and J lost 4, with 12 bases in between. The CDR3 loop spans 13 amino acids. The germline V gene has CDR1 SGHVS and CDR2 FQNEAQ. The CDR3 nucleotides are TGTGCCAGCAGCCCAAGGGGGGGGTACGAGCAGTACTTC. Amino acids: CASSPRGGYEQYF.

The chain joins TRBV28 to TRBJ1-6; D call uncertain. V was shortened by 3 bases and J by 9 bases, with 9 bases between the two germline ends. CDR3 size: 13 residues. CDR1 is MDHEN, CDR2 SYDVKM, per germline. This chain's CDR3 is CASSFQVSSPLHF. In DNA form, the CDR3 reads TGTGCCAGCAGTTTTCAGGTTTCTTCACCCCTCCACTTT.

CDR3 amino acids: CASSFTEGFGETQYF. In nucleotides, the CDR3 is TGTGCCAGCAGCTTTACGGAGGGGTTCGGAGAGACCCAGTACTTC. The chain couples TRBV11-2 to TRBJ2-5, with D tentatively TRBD2 (6 bases). Germline values: CDR1 SGHAT, CDR2 FQNNGV. The V and J ends lost 3 bases and 4 bases respectively, with 15 bases between them. This CDR3 is 15 amino acids long.

The V gene is TRBV6-1, the J gene TRBJ2-7; 7 bases agree with TRBD1. There are 17 residues in the CDR3. Germline CDR1 MNHNS, CDR2 SASEGT. Unmatched junction bases numbered 11, after V lost 3 bases and J lost 0 bases. DNA of the CDR3: TGTGCCAGCAGTGATCCTAATACCGGGACAGTCTCCTACGAGCAGTACTTC. Encoded protein: CASSDPNTGTVSYEQYF.

The chain links TRBV28 to TRBJ1-5, with TRBD1 identical over 9 bases. Germline V gives CDR1 MDHEN, CDR2 SYDVKM. CDR3 length: 14 amino acids. With 5 bases clipped from V and 5 bases from J, the junction kept 4 bases outside the gene matches. The CDR3 DNA sequence: TGTGCCAGCAGTAACAGGGGGCGGGATCAGCCCCAGCATTTT. It translates to CASSNRGRDQPQHF.

This chain joins TRBV9 and TRBJ2-3, with TRBD2 matching 12 bases. The CDR3 extends over 19 amino acids. Germline V gene sequence: CDR1 SGDLS, CDR2 YYNGEE. Trimming cost V 0 bases and J 0 bases; bases outside gene matches: 8. This CDR3 is CASSVEASGGATSTDTQYF. In DNA form, the CDR3 reads TGTGCCAGCAGCGTAGAGGCTAGCGGGGGGGCGACGAGCACAGATACGCAGTATTTT.

This chain uses TRBV3-1 (or the pseudogene TRBV3-2) with TRBJ2-7; D is perhaps TRBD2 (5 bases). Deletions cut 0 bases from V and 8 bases from J, with 8 bases between. This CDR3 region has 12 residues. The germline gives CDR1 LGHDT, CDR2 YNNKEL (reference sequence). In DNA, the CDR3 is TGTGCCAGCAGCCAAGATCGGGGTCAGCAGTACTTC. Its protein is CASSQDRGQQYF.

The chain recombines TRBV11-2 with TRBJ2-5, with 7 bases identical to TRBD1. The CDR3 runs to 15 residues. The J segment lost 5 bases and the V segment lost 5 bases, leaving 11 bases of the junction unmatched. From germline, CDR1 is SGHAT and CDR2 FQNNGV. CDR3 amino acids: CASSITTGAQETQYF. CDR3 nucleotides: TGTGCCAGCAGCATAACTACAGGGGCCCAGGAGACCCAGTACTTC.

This chain joins TRBV6-6 and TRBJ2-3; TRBD2 aligns across 10 bases. This CDR3 region has 21 residues. J lost 0 bases, V lost 6 bases, and 21 bases had no gene match. Germline V lookup: CDR1 MNHNY, CDR2 SVGAGI (reference sequence). Here the CDR3 reads CASRRWAGLAAKMTSTDTQYF. CDR3 nucleotides: TGTGCCAGCAGGCGATGGGCCGGACTAGCGGCAAAAATGACTAGCACAGATACGCAGTATTTT.

This clone has just one count. The rearrangement uses TRBV7-9 and TRBJ2-5; D possibly corresponds to TRBD2 (5 bases). Between the trimmed V and J ends, which lost 0 bases and 5 bases, there was a span of 10 bases. This CDR3 comprises 14 residues. The V gene's germline CDR1 is SEHNR and CDR2 FQNEAQ (reference sequence). CDR3 DNA sequence: TGTGCCAGCAGCTTAGCAGGGAGCGATGAGACCCAGTACTTC. Translating gives CASSLAGSDETQYF.